Listed below are T cell receptor beta chains from one sample, sequenced in a study of blood T cell repertoires in COVID-19. Assay: immunoSEQ multiplex PCR; the TCRdb copy retains only in-frame clones and omits some. The top ten clones hold about 9.4% of a sample with about 140,000 clones, around 73% of them seen once. Sample: peripheral blood. These receptors originate from a woman between 45 and 65 years old with active or convalescent COVID-19. CDR3s leave out the opening cysteine and the closing phenylalanine or tryptophan.

V	CDR3
TRBV6-4	ASSRGGTSSGANVLT
TRBV7-2	ASSSRGGGNTGELF
TRBV19	ASSIRVHNEQF
TRBV3-1/TRBV3-2	ASSQDPGNNYGYT
TRBV19	ASSIQGQLYGYT
TRBV7-7	ASSPRTGSTDTQY
TRBV9	ASSVEAHETREQY
TRBV11-3	ASSSGTSGANEQF
TRBV11-3	ASSATGTPYEQY
TRBV15	ATSRDRGNQPQH
TRBV18	ASSQQGTYNEQF
TRBV27	ASTRGGLAGADTQY
TRBV19	ASSMPGESYNEQF
TRBV10-1	ASSGWGGQF
TRBV6-6	ASSYKGGVVIYEQY
TRBV5-1	ASSSSRAADTQY
TRBV6-2/TRBV6-3	ASSYPSGMNTQY
TRBV7-2	ASSPPEGYT
TRBV7-2	ASSFRRGENGYT
TRBV7-2	ASSLPRGLKETQY
TRBV28	ASSPPRGGNTEAF
TRBV11-2	ASSQPTGRAVLAKNIQY
TRBV6-4	ASTSGDTGELF
TRBV10-3	AISEVGGQPQH
TRBV19	ASSIKTGSSYNEQF
TRBV24-1	ATSAGTSGRREQY
TRBV10-3	AIRDIPGQGRNSNQPQH
TRBV4-3	ASSQDGGGETQY
TRBV27	ASSLRAGGPDTQY
TRBV9	ASSVGASGGRGDTQY